The 20 T cell receptor beta chains below were found in one sample sequenced in a study of blood T cell repertoires in COVID-19. Measured with immunoSEQ multiplex PCR; TCRdb has only the in-frame clones, and not every one. The sample has over 150,000 clones; about four fifths are singletons. The sample comprised peripheral blood. The receptors were gathered from a man between 65 and 80 years old with active or convalescent COVID-19.

The genes are TRBV3-1 (or the pseudogene TRBV3-2) and TRBJ2-7, with D possibly matching TRBD2 (7 bases). Trimming pared 4 bases from V and 2 bases from J, leaving 12 bases between. The CDR3 is made up of 14 amino acids. In germline, CDR1 is LGHDT, CDR2 YNNKEL (reference sequence). The CDR3 region has the DNA TGTGCCAGCAGCCTGAGGGGGGGTCCCTACGAGCAGTACTTC. It codes for CASSLRGGPYEQYF.

V gene TRBV5-1 combines with J gene TRBJ2-1; the match to TRBD2 covers 9 bases. The trim removed 6 bases at V and 1 base at J, leaving 5 bases unmatched. This CDR3 is built from 15 residues. Looked up from germline, CDR1 is SGHRS and CDR2 is YFSETQ. The CDR3 nucleotides read TGCGCCAGCACCTTAGCGGGAGATTCCTACAATGAGCAGTTCTTC. As protein: CASTLAGDSYNEQFF.

V is TRBV5-4 and J is TRBJ1-2, with TRBD1 as a possible D gene (5 bases). Trimming took 4 bases from V and 8 from J, leaving 15 bases between them. Per the germline V gene, CDR1 is SGHNT and CDR2 is YYREEE (reference sequence). CDR3 length: 13 amino acids. The CDR3 DNA is TGTGCCAGCAGCCGGGGGGACGGCGCAGGCTACACCTTC. This gives the protein CASSRGDGAGYTF.

The chain has TRBV9 and TRBJ2-7; 9 nucleotides line up with TRBD1. The V segment lost 2 bases and the J segment 6 bases; nucleotides outside the gene matches: 6. The CDR3 contains 14 residues. Per the germline V gene, CDR1 is SGDLS and CDR2 is YYNGEE. This CDR3 is CASSVQGQGIEQYF. As DNA, the CDR3 is TGTGCCAGCAGCGTGCAGGGACAGGGTATCGAGCAGTACTTC.

This clone was detected only once. CDR3 nucleotide sequence: TGTGCCAGCAGCTTACAGGGGAACTATGGCTACACCTTC. Protein: CASSLQGNYGYTF. This chain links TRBV11-3 with TRBJ1-2; a weak D match, TRBD1 (6 bases). The CDR3 has 13 amino acids. V lost 2 bases, J lost 2 bases, and 6 bases lay in between. The germline gives CDR1 SGHNT, CDR2 YENEEA.

The V and J genes are TRBV2 and TRBJ1-2; possible D gene TRBD1, 5 bases. CDR1 and CDR2 from the germline V gene are SNHLY and FYNNEI. The CDR3 spans 12 residues. V was trimmed by 10 bases and J by 3 bases, leaving 12 bases between them. This CDR3 is CATDGTYYGYTF. The CDR3 DNA reads as TGTGCCACCGACGGGACTTACTATGGCTACACCTTC.

This chain connects TRBV2 to TRBJ2-2; D is uncertain. The CDR3 runs 14 residues. Germline CDR1 and CDR2: SNHLY and FYNNEI. V was clipped by 6 bases and J by 1 base, with 9 bases between them. CDR3 region: CASRSIRNTGELFF. CDR3 in DNA: TGTGCCAGCAGAAGCATCCGGAACACCGGGGAGCTGTTTTTT.

This chain connects TRBV5-1 to TRBJ2-7; D might be TRBD1 (6 bases). Germline loops: CDR1 SGHRS, CDR2 YFSETQ. The CDR3 is 15 amino acids. V was shortened by 2 bases and J by 7 bases, with 19 bases between the two germline ends. The CDR3 region is CASSLMGRGTGEQYF. DNA for the CDR3: TGCGCCAGCAGCTTAATGGGCAGGGGAACGGGGGAGCAGTACTTC.

Only one count was recorded for this clone. CDR3 residues: CASSTPGQGHNEQFF. The DNA for the CDR3 is TGTGCCAGTAGTACCCCGGGACAGGGACACAATGAGCAGTTCTTC. The V call is TRBV19, the J call TRBJ2-1; 9 nucleotides align to TRBD1. V gave up 4 bases and J gave up 5 bases; unmatched junction bases: 6. Germline-derived CDR1 and CDR2 are LNHDA and SQIVND (reference sequence). The length of the CDR3 is 15 residues.

The chain links TRBV4-3 to TRBJ2-1; D perhaps matches TRBD2 (5 bases). The V gene lost 1 base and the J gene lost 8 bases, with 15 bases spanning the gap. CDR3 length equals 15 residues. Germline lookup yields CDR1 LGHNA and CDR2 YSLEER. The CDR3 loop is CASSQAPAGVDEQFF. In DNA, the CDR3 is TGCGCCAGCAGCCAAGCCCCGGCGGGCGTCGATGAGCAGTTCTTC.

The chain combines TRBV6-5 with TRBJ2-5; D perhaps matches TRBD2 (5 bases). Per the germline V gene, CDR1 is MNHEY and CDR2 is SVGAGI. V lost 6 bases and J 4 bases, leaving 12 bases between the germline ends. CDR3 size: 13 residues. As DNA, the CDR3 is TGTGCCAGCAGATGGAGGACGGGAGAGACCCAGTACTTC. It encodes CASRWRTGETQYF.

The chain is built from TRBV4-3 and TRBJ1-2; D perhaps matches TRBD1 (5 bases). V gave up 0 bases and J gave up 4 bases, with 12 bases separating them. Germline V CDR1 and CDR2: LGHNA, YSLEER. The CDR3 is 15 residues long. CDR3 nucleotide sequence: TGCGCCAGCAGCCAAGAACACAGGCGTAGCTATGGCTACACCTTC. Protein product: CASSQEHRRSYGYTF.

The J gene is TRBJ2-3, the V gene TRBV4-3, with D hard to call. Germline assignment: CDR1 LGHNA and CDR2 YSLEER. The CDR3 is 13 amino acids. Trimming shortened V by 4 bases and J by 3 bases, and 8 bases separated the two germline ends. CDR3 coding DNA: TGCGCCAGCAGCCCCTGGCGGACAGATACGCAGTATTTT. This gives the protein CASSPWRTDTQYF.

The rearrangement links TRBV24-1 to TRBJ1-2; 8 positions match TRBD1. This CDR3 contains 13 residues. J was trimmed by 6 bases and V by 4 bases; bases with no gene match: 3. The germline gives CDR1 KGHDR, CDR2 SFDVKD. The chain's CDR3 is CATSDRGHDGYTF. Here the CDR3 DNA reads TGTGCCACCAGTGACAGGGGGCACGATGGCTACACCTTC.

The chain uses TRBV27 and TRBJ1-5; maybe TRBD1 (6 bases). CDR1 is MNHEY, CDR2 SMNVEV, per germline (reference sequence). This CDR3 spans 17 amino acids. V gave up 2 bases and J gave up 2 bases, with 16 bases separating them. The CDR3 DNA is TGTGCCAGCAGTTTACGAAACAGGGACGTGCGCAATCAGCCCCAGCATTTT. Encoded protein: CASSLRNRDVRNQPQHF.

The chain recombines TRBV7-3 with TRBJ2-3; 9 nucleotides agree with TRBD2. The trim removed 6 bases at V and 4 bases at J, leaving 8 bases unmatched. Germline CDR1 SGHTA, CDR2 FQGTGA. The CDR3 is made up of 15 amino acids. CDR3 residues: CASRAGAGGADTQYF. In nucleotides, the CDR3 is TGTGCCAGCAGAGCCGGGGCGGGAGGGGCAGATACGCAGTATTTT. The complete variable domain, with remaining parts taken from reference TRBV7-3 and TRBJ2-3, reads GAGVSQTPSNKVTEKGKYVELRCDPISGHTALYWYRQSLGQGPEFLIYFQGTGAADDSGLPNDRFFAVRPEGSVSTLKIQRTERGDSAVYLCASRAGAGGADTQYFGPGTRLTVL.

This chain links TRBV30 with TRBJ2-2; 9 bases are a match to TRBD1. V lost 6 bases and J lost 7; bases outside the gene matches: 6. This CDR3 has 13 amino acids. Germline V CDR1 and CDR2: GTSNPN, SVGIG (reference sequence). CDR3 DNA: TGTGCCTGCCCGGGACAGGGTCACGGGGAGCTGTTTTTT. Protein: CACPGQGHGELFF.

J is TRBJ1-5 and V is TRBV15; 11 positions agree with TRBD1. The length of the CDR3 is 16 residues. V shed 1 base and J 7 bases; nucleotides not matched to a gene: 6. CDR1 is LNHNV and CDR2 is YYDKDF in the germline V gene (reference sequence). The CDR3 nucleotides read TGTGCCACCAGCAGAGGAGGACAGGGGGCAGGGCAGCCCCAGCATTTT. It specifies CATSRGGQGAGQPQHF.

The V gene is TRBV14, the J gene TRBJ2-5; the D gene is possibly TRBD1 (6 bases). This CDR3 contains 17 residues. Trimming cost V 4 bases and J 5 bases, with 23 bases left between them. In germline, CDR1 is SGHDN, CDR2 FVKESK. The CDR3 is CASSLAGTLGPLETQYF. In DNA, the CDR3 is TGTGCCAGCAGCCTTGCCGGGACATTGGGCCCTCTGGAGACCCAGTACTTC. Combining the CDR3 with reference TRBV14 and TRBJ2-5 gives the whole variable domain EAGVTQFPSHSVIEKGQTVTLRCDPISGHDNLYWYRRVMGKEIKFLLHFVKESKQDESGMPNNRFLAERTGGTYSTLKVQPAELEDSGVYFCASSLAGTLGPLETQYFGPGTRLLVL.

V is TRBV24-1 and J is TRBJ2-7, with 9 bases matching TRBD1. The CDR3 is 15 residues long. Germline V gives CDR1 KGHDR, CDR2 SFDVKD. J lost 9 bases, V lost 4 bases, and 12 bases had no gene match. The CDR3 region is CATSDRGNRGLWQYF. CDR3 DNA sequence: TGTGCCACCAGTGACCGAGGGAACAGGGGGCTCTGGCAGTACTTC.